This T cell receptor (beta chain) was profiled in a study of T cell responses to AZD1222 COVID-19 vaccine. Study information: Analyses pooled second doses at about 4 or about 12 weeks.

Study findings and constraints: Mostly white British, mostly female donors; authors suggested clonal diversity may be underestimated. Dominant at 160-218 and 743-854, vaccine-associated CD4 TCRs also spanned spike.

Losses at the gene ends were 1 base for V and 6 bases for J; bases not matched to a gene: 8. The CDR3 covers 15 residues. Germline V gene sequence: CDR1 KGHSH, CDR2 LQKENI. Details on this clone: Its target is unknown.

Clones were sequenced by immunoSEQ multiplex PCR, and TCRdb holds only the in-frame ones, with some missing. The sample contains some 74,000 clones, approximately 80% of which appear only once. The V call is TRBV18, the J call TRBJ1-2; 7 bases agree with TRBD1. The sample here was peripheral blood, taken on day 0 of AZD1222 vaccination. This sequence was found in an adult in good health. CDR3 DNA sequence: TGTGCCAGCTCACCACGACAGGGCGAGATGGATGGCTACACCTTC. Protein: CASSPRQGEMDGYTF.